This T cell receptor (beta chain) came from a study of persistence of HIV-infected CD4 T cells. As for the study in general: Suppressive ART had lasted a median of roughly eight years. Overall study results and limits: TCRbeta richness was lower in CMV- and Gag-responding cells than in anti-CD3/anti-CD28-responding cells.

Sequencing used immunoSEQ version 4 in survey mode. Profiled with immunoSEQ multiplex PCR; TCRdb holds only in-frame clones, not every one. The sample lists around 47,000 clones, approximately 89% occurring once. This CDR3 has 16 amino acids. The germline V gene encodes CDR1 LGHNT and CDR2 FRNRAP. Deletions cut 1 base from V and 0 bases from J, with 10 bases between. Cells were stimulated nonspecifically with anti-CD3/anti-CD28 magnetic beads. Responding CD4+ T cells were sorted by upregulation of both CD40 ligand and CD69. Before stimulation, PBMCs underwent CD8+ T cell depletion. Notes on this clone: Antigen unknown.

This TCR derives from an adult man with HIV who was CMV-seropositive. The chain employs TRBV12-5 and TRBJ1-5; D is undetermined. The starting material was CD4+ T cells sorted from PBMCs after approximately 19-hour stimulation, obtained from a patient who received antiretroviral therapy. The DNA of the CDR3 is TGTGCTAGTGGTTTGGGGACGGGTTATAGCAATCAGCCCCAGCATTTT. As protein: CASGLGTGYSNQPQHF.